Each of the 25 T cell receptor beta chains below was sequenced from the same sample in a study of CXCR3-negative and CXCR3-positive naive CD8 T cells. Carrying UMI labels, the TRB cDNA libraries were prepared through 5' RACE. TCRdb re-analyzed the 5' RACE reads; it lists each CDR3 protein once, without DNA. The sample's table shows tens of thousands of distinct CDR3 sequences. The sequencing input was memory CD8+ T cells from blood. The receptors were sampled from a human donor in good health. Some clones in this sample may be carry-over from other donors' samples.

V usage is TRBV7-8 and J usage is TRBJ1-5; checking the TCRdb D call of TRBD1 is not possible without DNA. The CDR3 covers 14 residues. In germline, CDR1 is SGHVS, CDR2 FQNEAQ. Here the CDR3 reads CASSLDRSNQPQHF.

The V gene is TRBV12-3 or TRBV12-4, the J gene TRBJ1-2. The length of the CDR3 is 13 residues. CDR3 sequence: CASSFGTNYGYTF.

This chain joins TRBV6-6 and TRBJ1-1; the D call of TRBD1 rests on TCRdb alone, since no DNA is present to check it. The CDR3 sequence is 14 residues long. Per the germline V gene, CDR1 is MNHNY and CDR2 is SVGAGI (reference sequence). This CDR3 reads CATVTHGRPGEAFF.

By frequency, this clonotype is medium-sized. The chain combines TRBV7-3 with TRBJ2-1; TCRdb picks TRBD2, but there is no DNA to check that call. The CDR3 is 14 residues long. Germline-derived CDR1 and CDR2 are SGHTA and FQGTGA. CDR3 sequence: CASSSTGLVNEQFF.

This chain's CDR3 is CASSQELELAGGKVFF. This chain connects TRBV4-3 to TRBJ2-1; with no DNA, the TCRdb D assignment of TRBD2 cannot be verified. This CDR3 has 16 residues. CDR1 is LGHNA, CDR2 YSLEER, per germline.

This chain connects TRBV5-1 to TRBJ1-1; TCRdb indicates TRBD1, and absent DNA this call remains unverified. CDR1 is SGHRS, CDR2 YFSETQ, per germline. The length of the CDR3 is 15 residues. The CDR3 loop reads CASRDPWGIWTEAFF. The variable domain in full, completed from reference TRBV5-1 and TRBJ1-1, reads KAGVTQTPRYLIKTRGQQVTLSCSPISGHRSVSWYQQTPGQGLQFLFEYFSETQRNKGNFPGRFSGRQFSNSRSEMNVSTLELGDSALYLCASRDPWGIWTEAFFGQGTRLTVV.

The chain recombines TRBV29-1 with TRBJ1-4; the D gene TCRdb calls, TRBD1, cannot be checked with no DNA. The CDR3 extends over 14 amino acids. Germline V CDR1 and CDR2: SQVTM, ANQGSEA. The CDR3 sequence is CSVEDWGANEKLFF.

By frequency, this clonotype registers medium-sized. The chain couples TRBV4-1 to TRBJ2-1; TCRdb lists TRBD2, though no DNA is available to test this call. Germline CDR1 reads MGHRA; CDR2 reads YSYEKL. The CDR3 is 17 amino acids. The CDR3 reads CASSQVMAGGRYNEQFF.

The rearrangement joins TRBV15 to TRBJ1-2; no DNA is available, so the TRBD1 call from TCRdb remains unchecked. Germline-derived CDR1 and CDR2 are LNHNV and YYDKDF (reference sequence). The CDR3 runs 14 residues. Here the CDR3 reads CATSSRQGSGGYTF.

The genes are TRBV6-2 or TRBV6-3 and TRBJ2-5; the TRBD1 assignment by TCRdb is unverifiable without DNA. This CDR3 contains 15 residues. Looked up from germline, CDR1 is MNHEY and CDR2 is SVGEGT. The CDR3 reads CASSYRDIRQETQYF.

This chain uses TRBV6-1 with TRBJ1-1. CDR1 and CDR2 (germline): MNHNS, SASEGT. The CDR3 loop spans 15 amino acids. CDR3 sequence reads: CASSEGWGRNTEAFF.

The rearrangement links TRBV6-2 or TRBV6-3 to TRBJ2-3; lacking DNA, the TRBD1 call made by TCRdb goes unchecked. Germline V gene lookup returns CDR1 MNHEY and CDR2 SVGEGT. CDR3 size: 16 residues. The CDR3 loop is CASSYSPGQGADTQYF.

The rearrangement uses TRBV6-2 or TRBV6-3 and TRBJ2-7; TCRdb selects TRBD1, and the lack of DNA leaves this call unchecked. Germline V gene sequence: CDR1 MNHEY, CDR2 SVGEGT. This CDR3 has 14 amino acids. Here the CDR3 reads CASSYETGSYEQYF.

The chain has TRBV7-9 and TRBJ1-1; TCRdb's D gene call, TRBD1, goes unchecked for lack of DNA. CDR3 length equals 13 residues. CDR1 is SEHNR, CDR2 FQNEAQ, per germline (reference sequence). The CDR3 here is CASSPTGITEAFF.

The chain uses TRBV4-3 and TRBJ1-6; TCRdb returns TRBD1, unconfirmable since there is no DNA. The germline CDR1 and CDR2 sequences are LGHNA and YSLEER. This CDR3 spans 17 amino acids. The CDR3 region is CASSQDSDRAGNSPLHF.

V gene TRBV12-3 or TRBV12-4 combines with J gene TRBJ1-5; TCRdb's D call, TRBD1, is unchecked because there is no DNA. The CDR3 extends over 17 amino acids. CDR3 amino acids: CASSGTGSFGVNQPQHF.

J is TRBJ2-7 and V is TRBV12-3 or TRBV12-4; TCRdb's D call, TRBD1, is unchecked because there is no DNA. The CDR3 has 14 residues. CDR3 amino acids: CASSFAPFTYEQYF.

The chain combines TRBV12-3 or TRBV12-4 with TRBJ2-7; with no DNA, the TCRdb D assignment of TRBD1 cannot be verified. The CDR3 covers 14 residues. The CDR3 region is CASSLWDRTCEQYF.

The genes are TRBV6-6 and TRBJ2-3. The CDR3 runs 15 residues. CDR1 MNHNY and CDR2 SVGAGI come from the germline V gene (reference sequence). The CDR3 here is CASKEQLASTDTQYF.

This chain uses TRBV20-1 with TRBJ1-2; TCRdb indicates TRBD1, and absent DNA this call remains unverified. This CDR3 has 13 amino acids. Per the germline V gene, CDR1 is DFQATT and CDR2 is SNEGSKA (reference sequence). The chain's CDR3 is CSARGDRDYGYTF.

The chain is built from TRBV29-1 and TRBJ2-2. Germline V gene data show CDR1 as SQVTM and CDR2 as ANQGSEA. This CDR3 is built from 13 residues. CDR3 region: CSVEARNTGELFF.

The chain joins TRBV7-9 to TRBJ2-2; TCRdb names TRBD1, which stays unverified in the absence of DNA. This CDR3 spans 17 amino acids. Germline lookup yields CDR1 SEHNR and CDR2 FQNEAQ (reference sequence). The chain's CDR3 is CASSPPPVGLHTGELFF.

The CDR3 here is CSVKATGAGELFF. The chain has TRBV29-1 and TRBJ2-2; lacking DNA, the TRBD1 call made by TCRdb goes unchecked. CDR1 is SQVTM and CDR2 is ANQGSEA in the germline V gene. This CDR3 is 13 amino acids long.

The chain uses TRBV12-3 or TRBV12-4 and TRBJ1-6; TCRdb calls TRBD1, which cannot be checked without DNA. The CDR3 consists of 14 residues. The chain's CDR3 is CASRSGTGVSPLHF.

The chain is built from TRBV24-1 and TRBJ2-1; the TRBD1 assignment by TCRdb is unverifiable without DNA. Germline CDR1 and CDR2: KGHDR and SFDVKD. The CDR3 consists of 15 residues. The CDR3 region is CATSAGEPAYNEQFF.